The 27 T cell receptor beta chains below come from one sample, sequenced in a study of blood T cell repertoires in COVID-19. Some clones are missing from TCRdb's copy, which holds only in-frame ones; the method was immunoSEQ multiplex PCR. The data show 150,000 or so clones, roughly four fifths seen once. The sequencing input was peripheral blood. These receptors all come from an older woman with acute or convalescent COVID-19.

This chain joins TRBV30 and TRBJ2-2; D possibly corresponds to TRBD1 (6 bases). The CDR3 covers 16 residues. Germline lookup yields CDR1 GTSNPN and CDR2 SVGIG (reference sequence). Trimming removed 8 bases from V and 7 bases from J, with 26 bases in between. This chain's CDR3 is CAGSGQPPSVGGELFF. The DNA of the CDR3 is TGTGCCGGCTCCGGACAGCCTCCCTCGGTAGGCGGGGAGCTGTTTTTT.

The CDR3 bases are TGTGCCAGCAGCTTAAGCGGGACCTACCAAGAGACCCAGTACTTC. Residues: CASSLSGTYQETQYF. The rearrangement links TRBV7-2 to TRBJ2-5, with TRBD2 matching over 7 bases. The length of the CDR3 is 15 residues. Trimming took 2 bases from V and 0 from J; bases not matched to a gene: 3. Germline loops: CDR1 SGHTA, CDR2 FQGNSA.

This clone appeared a single time. The rearrangement joins TRBV10-2 to TRBJ1-4; perhaps TRBD1 as D (5 bases). V was clipped by 6 bases and J by 4 bases, with 18 bases between them. The length of the CDR3 is 16 residues. Germline V gene data show CDR1 as WSHSY and CDR2 as SAAADI. CDR3: CASSRSLGVSNEKLFF. The CDR3, as DNA: TGCGCCAGCAGCCGGAGTTTAGGGGTCAGTAATGAAAAACTGTTTTTT.

The V gene is TRBV6-5, the J gene TRBJ2-3, with unresolved D. CDR3 length: 15 amino acids. Between the trimmed V and J ends, which lost 1 base and 4 bases, there was a span of 12 bases. CDR1 is MNHEY and CDR2 is SVGAGI in the germline V gene. The CDR3 loop is CASSYYGIEADTQYF. CDR3 in DNA: TGTGCCAGCAGTTACTACGGAATCGAGGCAGATACGCAGTATTTT.

The gene calls are TRBV4-2 and TRBJ2-2, with 14 positions matching TRBD2. Germline V gives CDR1 LGHNA, CDR2 YNFKEQ. This CDR3 is built from 16 residues. Trimming at V came to 4 bases and at J to 7 bases, leaving 5 bases not matched to a gene. The CDR3 nucleotides are TGTGCCAGCAGCCGACTAGCGGGAGGGCCGGGCGGGGAGCTGTTTTTT. It is translated as CASSRLAGGPGGELFF.

The chain couples TRBV4-3 to TRBJ1-5, with D unclear. This CDR3 is 17 amino acids long. From germline, CDR1 is LGHNA and CDR2 YSLEER. Trimming shortened V by 1 base and J by 4 bases, and 17 bases separated the two germline ends. The CDR3 region is CASSQVFPVPVNQPQHF. The CDR3 DNA reads TGCGCCAGCAGCCAAGTATTTCCGGTCCCGGTGAATCAGCCCCAGCATTTT.

The chain links TRBV12-3 or TRBV12-4 to TRBJ2-1; perhaps TRBD2 as D (6 bases). V was pared by 4 bases and J by 14 bases, with 15 bases between. The length of the CDR3 is 12 residues. CDR3 amino acids: CASSYPGLGEFF. The CDR3 coding sequence is TGTGCCAGCAGTTACCCGGGACTTGGGGAGTTCTTC.

V gene TRBV30 combines with J gene TRBJ1-2; D is unresolved. The V end was cut by 2 bases, the J end by 7 bases, with 14 bases between. There are 13 residues in the CDR3. Looked up from germline, CDR1 is GTSNPN and CDR2 is SVGIG (reference sequence). The CDR3 region is CAWSFRSKGGYTF. The CDR3 nucleotides read TGTGCCTGGAGTTTCCGGAGTAAAGGTGGCTACACCTTC.

This sequence joins TRBV9 and TRBJ2-2; TRBD2 matches 11 bases. The CDR3 sequence is 16 residues long. CDR1 SGDLS and CDR2 YYNGEE come from the germline V gene. V was pared by 0 bases and J by 4 bases, with 2 bases of the junction left unmatched. CDR3 loop: CASSVGLAGRTGELFF. CDR3 nucleotide sequence: TGTGCCAGCAGCGTAGGACTAGCGGGACGCACCGGGGAGCTGTTTTTT.

The chain employs TRBV28 and TRBJ1-2; D perhaps matches TRBD1 (6 bases). The V and J ends lost 4 bases and 8 bases respectively, with 14 bases between them. The CDR3 length is 13 residues. Per the germline V gene, CDR1 is MDHEN and CDR2 is SYDVKM. CDR3 sequence (DNA): TGTGCCAGCAGTTCCACAGGGTCCCAAGGCTACACCTTC. It encodes CASSSTGSQGYTF.

This sequence joins TRBV7-3 and TRBJ1-5; the D gene is possibly TRBD1 (5 bases). The V end was cut by 5 bases, the J end by 6 bases, with 11 bases between. Germline CDR1 SGHTA, CDR2 FQGTGA. The CDR3 is 13 residues long. CDR3 residues: CASSEWGGQPQHF. Written as DNA, the CDR3 is TGTGCCAGCAGCGAGTGGGGCGGTCAGCCCCAGCATTTT.

The chain carries TRBV7-6 and TRBJ1-2; possibly TRBD1 for D (5 bases). Germline V gives CDR1 SGHVS, CDR2 FNYEAQ. Trimming left V 4 bases short and J 4 bases short, with 16 bases between. This CDR3 region has 15 residues. CDR3 residues: CASSSLREFGYGYTF. The CDR3 DNA reads TGTGCCAGCAGCTCACTCAGGGAATTTGGCTATGGCTACACCTTC.

This sequence joins TRBV12-3 or TRBV12-4 and TRBJ2-2; no clear D. This CDR3 is built from 13 residues. Trimming stripped 5 bases from V and 5 bases from J, with 9 bases between. The CDR3 reads CASSLMRTGELFF. CDR3 coding DNA: TGTGCCAGCAGTCTTATGCGGACCGGGGAGCTGTTTTTT.

This chain links TRBV28 with TRBJ1-5; 7 bases fit TRBD1. This CDR3 region has 14 residues. V shed 6 bases, J shed 2 bases, and the junction held 4 bases outside the gene matches. The V gene's germline CDR1 is MDHEN and CDR2 SYDVKM. CDR3 protein: CASRNTGGNQPQHF. The CDR3 DNA reads TGTGCCAGCAGAAACACAGGGGGCAATCAGCCCCAGCATTTT.

The chain employs TRBV12-5 and TRBJ1-5, with 7 bases fitting TRBD1. This CDR3 has 18 residues. Germline V gene sequence: CDR1 LGHNT, CDR2 FRNRAP. J was trimmed by 0 bases and V by 3 bases; bases with no gene match: 11. CDR3 protein: CASGFRDSNAYSNQPQHF. CDR3 nucleotides: TGTGCTAGTGGTTTCCGGGACAGCAACGCTTATAGCAATCAGCCCCAGCATTTT.

The J gene is TRBJ2-3, the V gene TRBV7-9; 9 nucleotides match TRBD1. This CDR3 contains 17 residues. J lost 1 base, V lost 5 bases, and 10 bases had no gene match. Germline values: CDR1 SEHNR, CDR2 FQNEAQ (reference sequence). As DNA, the CDR3 is TGTGCCAGCAGCACAGGACAGGGGAGAGGGCGCACAGATACGCAGTATTTT. Translation: CASSTGQGRGRTDTQYF.

V is TRBV19 and J is TRBJ2-3; 9 bases align to TRBD2. After removal of 4 bases from V and 0 bases from J, the junction contained 2 bases not matched to a gene. CDR1 and CDR2 from the germline V gene are LNHDA and SQIVND (reference sequence). CDR3 size: 15 residues. CDR3 DNA: TGTGCCAGTAGTAGAGGACTAGCGAGCACAGATACGCAGTATTTT. Translation gives CASSRGLASTDTQYF.

This clone has a single count. V gene TRBV7-2 combines with J gene TRBJ2-3, with 10 positions matching TRBD2. The CDR3 spans 16 residues. CDR1 and CDR2 (germline): SGHTA, FQGNSA. The junction had 3 bases not matched to a gene; V was cut back by 1 base and J by 2 bases. This CDR3 reads CASSLGTSGHTDTQYF. In DNA form, the CDR3 reads TGTGCCAGCAGCTTAGGGACTAGCGGTCACACAGATACGCAGTATTTT. Complete variable domain (other parts from reference TRBV7-2 and TRBJ2-3): GAGVSQSPSNKVTEKGKDVELRCDPISGHTALYWYRQSLGQGLEFLIYFQGNSAPDKSGLPSDRFSAERTGGSVSTLTIQRTQQEDSAVYLCASSLGTSGHTDTQYFGPGTRLTVL.

The rearrangement uses TRBV12-3 or TRBV12-4 and TRBJ1-2; TRBD1 might be the D (6 bases). CDR3 length: 13 residues. V dropped 5 bases and J dropped 7 bases, with 14 bases sitting between them. The CDR3 is CASSQTTRGGYTF. The CDR3 coding sequence is TGTGCCAGCAGTCAAACTACCAGGGGTGGCTACACCTTC.

This clone appeared a single time. J is TRBJ1-1 and V is TRBV23-1, with a weak D call TRBD1 (5 bases). TRBV23-1 qualifies as an ORF whose function is uncertain. The CDR3 runs 14 residues. The V end lost 3 bases, the J end lost 6 bases, and 14 bases lay between the germline ends. This CDR3 is CASSQRQTIAEAFF. CDR3 sequence (DNA): TGCGCCAGCAGTCAGAGACAGACGATAGCTGAAGCTTTCTTT.

Here the CDR3 DNA reads TGTGCCAGCAGTTACCTTACGGGGAAATCCGAGCAGTACTTC. Translation gives CASSYLTGKSEQYF. The J gene is TRBJ2-7, the V gene TRBV6-5, with a tentative D call TRBD2 (5 bases). The CDR3 sequence is 14 residues long. V lost 2 bases and J lost 6, with 14 bases in between. Germline CDR1 MNHEY, CDR2 SVGAGI.

The chain couples TRBV10-3 to TRBJ1-1, with D possibly being TRBD1 (6 bases). CDR3 length: 14 amino acids. Per germline, CDR1 ENHRY and CDR2 SYGVKD. Trimming removed 3 bases at V and 3 bases at J, with 11 bases between. For the CDR3, the DNA is TGTGCCATCAGTGAACAGGGTTGGGACACTGAAGCTTTCTTT. Encoded protein: CAISEQGWDTEAFF.

The chain joins TRBV7-9 to TRBJ1-3; 10 bases map to TRBD1. The CDR3 consists of 17 residues. The J segment lost 4 bases and the V segment lost 5 bases, leaving 11 bases of the junction unmatched. Germline values: CDR1 SEHNR, CDR2 FQNEAQ (reference sequence). The CDR3 loop is CASSTAGGTGVGNTIYF. The CDR3 DNA reads as TGTGCCAGCAGCACCGCCGGCGGGACAGGGGTCGGAAACACCATATATTTT.

V and J are TRBV2 and TRBJ2-7; 9 positions agree with TRBD1. The J segment lost 3 bases and the V segment lost 6 bases, leaving 9 bases of the junction unmatched. Germline lookup yields CDR1 SNHLY and CDR2 FYNNEI. The CDR3 sequence is 15 residues long. CDR3 loop: CASRTGGGVGYEQYF. CDR3 sequence (DNA): TGTGCCAGCAGGACAGGGGGGGGTGTAGGCTACGAGCAGTACTTC.

The chain uses TRBV6-5 and TRBJ2-5, with unresolved D. This CDR3 region has 14 residues. Looked up from germline, CDR1 is MNHEY and CDR2 is SVGAGI. Trimming stripped 10 bases from V and 2 bases from J, with 17 bases between. DNA for the CDR3: TGTGCCATCACCCGCGCAAGCCCACAAGAGACCCAGTACTTC. Translating it yields CAITRASPQETQYF.

V and J are TRBV12-3 or TRBV12-4 and TRBJ1-3; TRBD1 might be the D (5 bases). CDR3 size: 13 residues. With 7 bases removed from V and 0 bases from J, the gap between germline ends came to 7 bases. The CDR3 region is CASMGGSGNTIYF. CDR3 DNA sequence: TGTGCCAGCATGGGGGGCTCTGGAAACACCATATATTTT.

This chain uses TRBV2 with TRBJ1-2; D unclear. V was shortened by 8 bases and J by 2 bases, with 18 bases between the two germline ends. Looked up from germline, CDR1 is SNHLY and CDR2 is FYNNEI. This CDR3 is built from 15 residues. CDR3: CASDSQDRGNYGYTF. The CDR3, as DNA: TGTGCCAGCGATTCCCAAGACCGCGGGAACTATGGCTACACCTTC.